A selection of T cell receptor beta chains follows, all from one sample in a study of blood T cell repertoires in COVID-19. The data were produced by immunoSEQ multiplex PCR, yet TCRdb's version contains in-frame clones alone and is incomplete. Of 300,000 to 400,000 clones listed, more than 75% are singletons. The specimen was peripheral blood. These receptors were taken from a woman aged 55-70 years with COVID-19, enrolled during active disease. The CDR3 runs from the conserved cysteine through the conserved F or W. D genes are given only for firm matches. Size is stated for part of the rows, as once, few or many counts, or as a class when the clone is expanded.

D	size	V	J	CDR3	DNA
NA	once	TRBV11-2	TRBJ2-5	CASSSGETQYF	TGTGCCAGCAGCAGCGGAGAGACCCAGTACTTC
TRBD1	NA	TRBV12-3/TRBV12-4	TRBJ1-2	CASGGQANYGYTF	TGTGCCAGCGGAGGACAGGCTAACTATGGCTACACCTTC
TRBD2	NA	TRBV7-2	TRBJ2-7	CASSSWFGTSYEQYF	TGTGCCAGCAGCTCTTGGTTTGGGACTAGCTACGAGCAGTACTTC
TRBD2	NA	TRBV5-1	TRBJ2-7	CASSLRRGGDEQYF	TGCGCCAGCAGCCTAAGGCGGGGGGGGGACGAGCAGTACTTC
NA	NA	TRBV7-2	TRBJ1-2	CASSLALPGTYGYTF	TGTGCCAGCAGCTTAGCGCTCCCAGGAACCTATGGCTACACCTTC
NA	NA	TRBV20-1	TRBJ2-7	CSARAAYEQYF	TGCAGTGCTAGAGCTGCCTACGAGCAGTACTTC
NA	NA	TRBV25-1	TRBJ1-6	CASSEQGGWSYNSPLHF	TGTGCCAGCAGTGAACAGGGAGGGTGGTCCTATAATTCACCCCTCCACTTT
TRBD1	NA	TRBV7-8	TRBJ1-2	CASSRGLWTGGNYGYTF	TGTGCCAGCAGCCGAGGACTTTGGACAGGGGGAAACTATGGCTACACCTTC
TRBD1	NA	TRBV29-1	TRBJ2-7	CSVKRQGGQYEQYF	TGCAGCGTTAAACGACAGGGGGGTCAGTACGAGCAGTACTTC
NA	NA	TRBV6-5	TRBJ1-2	CASSYSRGRGGGYTF	TGTGCCAGCAGTTACTCGAGAGGCCGGGGAGGTGGCTACACCTTC
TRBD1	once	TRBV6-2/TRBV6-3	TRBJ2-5	CASSFGQGQETQYF	TGTGCCAGCAGTTTTGGACAGGGTCAAGAGACCCAGTACTTC
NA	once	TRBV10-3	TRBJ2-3	CAIKETGESTDTQYF	TGTGCCATCAAGGAAACGGGGGAAAGCACAGATACGCAGTATTTT
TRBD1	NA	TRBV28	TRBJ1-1	CASSVKTGVGREAFF	TGTGCCAGCAGTGTGAAAACAGGGGTGGGAAGGGAAGCTTTCTTT
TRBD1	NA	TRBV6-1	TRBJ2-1	CASSEGQGDLGDEQFF	TGTGCCAGCAGTGAGGGACAGGGAGACTTAGGCGATGAGCAGTTCTTC
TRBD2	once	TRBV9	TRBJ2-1	CASSVRTSQSSYNEQFF	TGTGCCAGCAGCGTCCGGACTAGTCAGAGCTCCTACAATGAGCAGTTCTTC
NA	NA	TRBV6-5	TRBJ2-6	CASSYSRRPGANVLTF	TGTGCCAGCAGTTACTCCCGCAGGCCTGGGGCCAACGTCCTGACTTTC
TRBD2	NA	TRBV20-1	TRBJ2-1	CSASPLIGGAYNEQFF	TGCAGTGCTAGTCCCCTCATCGGGGGGGCGTACAATGAGCAGTTCTTC
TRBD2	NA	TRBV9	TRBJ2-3	CASSVKLGLAGGQDTQYF	TGTGCCAGCAGCGTAAAACTCGGACTAGCGGGGGGGCAAGATACGCAGTATTTT
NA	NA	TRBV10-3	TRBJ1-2	CAITAGSDGYTF	TGTGCCATCACGGCAGGCTCCGATGGCTACACCTTC
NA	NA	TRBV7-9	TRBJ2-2	CASTAGLGNTGELFF	TGTGCCAGCACCGCGGGGTTAGGAAACACCGGGGAGCTGTTTTTT
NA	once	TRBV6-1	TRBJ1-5	CASSARGGGGHNQPQHF	TGTGCCAGCAGTGCGAGGGGGGGAGGGGGTCACAATCAGCCCCAGCATTTT
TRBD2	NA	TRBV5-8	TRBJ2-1	CASGNVLGLAGGEQFF	TGTGCCAGCGGAAACGTATTGGGACTAGCGGGGGGCGAGCAGTTCTTC
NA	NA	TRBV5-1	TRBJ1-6	CASSLEQQDSPLHF	TGCGCCAGCAGCTTGGAGCAACAGGATTCACCCCTCCACTTT
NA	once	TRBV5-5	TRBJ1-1	CASSLGGGINTEAFF	TGTGCCAGCAGCTTGGGAGGAGGCATCAACACTGAAGCTTTCTTT
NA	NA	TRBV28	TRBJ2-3	CASSIAGTRSWGTQYF	TGTGCCAGCAGTATAGCCGGGACTCGGTCGTGGGGGACGCAGTATTTT